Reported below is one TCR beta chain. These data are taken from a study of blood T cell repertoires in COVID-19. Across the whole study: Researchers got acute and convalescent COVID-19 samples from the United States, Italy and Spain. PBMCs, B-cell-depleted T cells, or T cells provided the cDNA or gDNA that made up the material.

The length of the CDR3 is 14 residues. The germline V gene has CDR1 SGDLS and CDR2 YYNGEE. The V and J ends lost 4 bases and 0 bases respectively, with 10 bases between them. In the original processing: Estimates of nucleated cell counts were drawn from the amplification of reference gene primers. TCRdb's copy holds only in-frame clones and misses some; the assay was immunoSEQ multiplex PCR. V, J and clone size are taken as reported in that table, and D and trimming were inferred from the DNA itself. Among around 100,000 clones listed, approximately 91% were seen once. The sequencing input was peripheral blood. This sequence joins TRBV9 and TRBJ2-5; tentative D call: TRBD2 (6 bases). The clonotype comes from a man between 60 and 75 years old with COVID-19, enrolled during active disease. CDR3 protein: CASSRSGHQETQYF. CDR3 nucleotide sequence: TGTGCCAGCAGCCGTAGCGGACACCAAGAGACCCAGTACTTC. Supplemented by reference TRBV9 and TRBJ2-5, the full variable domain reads DSGVTQTPKHLITATGQRVTLRCSPRSGDLSVYWYQQSLDQGLQFLIQYYNGEERAKGNILERFSAQQFPDLHSELNLSSLELGDSALYFCASSRSGHQETQYFGPGTRLLVL.